This T cell receptor beta chain is from a study of spatial heterogeneity in lung cancer. This clonotype was seen many times. TCRdb recomputed calls from the 5' RACE reads with MiXCR, one row per CDR3 protein. The data show roughly 48,000 distinct CDR3 sequences, with under 6% seen just once and roughly 10% held by the top ten. The CDR3 totals 18 residues. Deletions cut 3 bases from V and 2 bases from J, with 22 bases between. From germline, CDR1 is SGHTA and CDR2 FQGNSA. Noted time point: sample taken at primary tumor resection. Unsorted whole RNA samples from tumor, nontumor lung or frozen PBMC were sequenced.

This TCR derives from a male donor with early-stage non-small cell lung cancer. This material consisted of PBMCs, taken at surgery. V gene TRBV7-2 combines with J gene TRBJ2-5, with a possible D match to TRBD2 (6 bases). The CDR3 region is CASSFSFGGSYKQETQYF. The CDR3 nucleotides read TGTGCCAGCAGCTTCAGTTTTGGGGGGAGCTACAAACAAGAGACCCAGTACTTC. The variable domain in full, with the rest retrieved from reference TRBV7-2 and TRBJ2-5, is GAGVSQSPSNKVTEKGKDVELRCDPISGHTALYWYRQSLGQGLEFLIYFQGNSAPDKSGLPSDRFSAERTGGSVSTLTIQRTQQEDSAVYLCASSFSFGGSYKQETQYFGPGTRLLVL.